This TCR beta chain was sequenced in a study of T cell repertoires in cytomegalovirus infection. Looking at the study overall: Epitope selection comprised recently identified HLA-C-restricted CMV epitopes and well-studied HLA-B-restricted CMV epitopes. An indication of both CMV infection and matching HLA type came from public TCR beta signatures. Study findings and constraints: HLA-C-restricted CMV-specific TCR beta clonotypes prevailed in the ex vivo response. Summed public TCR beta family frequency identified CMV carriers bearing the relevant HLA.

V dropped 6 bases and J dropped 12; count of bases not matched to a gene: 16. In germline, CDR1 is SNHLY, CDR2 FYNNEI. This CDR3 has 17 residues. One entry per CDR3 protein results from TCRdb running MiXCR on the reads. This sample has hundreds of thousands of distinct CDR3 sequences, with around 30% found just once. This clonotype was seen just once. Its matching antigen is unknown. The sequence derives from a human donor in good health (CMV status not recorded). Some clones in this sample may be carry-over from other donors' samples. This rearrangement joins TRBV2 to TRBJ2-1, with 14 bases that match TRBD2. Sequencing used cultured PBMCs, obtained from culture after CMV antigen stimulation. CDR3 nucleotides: TGTGCCAGCAGCTCCGACCAGGGACTAGCGGGAGTATTTGGGCAGTTCTTC. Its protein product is CASSSDQGLAGVFGQFF.